One sample yielded the 11 T cell receptor beta chains listed below, sequenced in a study of blood T cells in healthy people across ages. With a J-beta primer mix and a sample-barcoded 5' primer, a second PCR ran about 7 to 11 cycles. TCRdb re-called the 5' RACE reads with MiXCR, one entry per CDR3 protein. The table includes 1.4 million or so distinct CDR3 sequences, approximately 42% detected once. The sample taken for sequencing was blood. These receptors all stem from a woman between 18 and 30 years old in good health.

The genes are TRBV28 and TRBJ1-2, with D unresolved. Germline V gene sequence: CDR1 MDHEN, CDR2 SYDVKM. The CDR3 extends over 12 amino acids. Trimming shortened V by 5 bases and J by 8 bases, and 12 bases separated the two germline ends. The CDR3 loop reads CASSDLNVGYTF. Written as DNA, the CDR3 is TGTGCCAGCAGTGATCTGAATGTGGGCTACACCTTC.

Notes on this clonotype: A junction end diverges from the germline sequence, so it may reflect a read error. The chain carries TRBV25-1 and TRBJ1-2; TRBD1 matches 7 bases. Germline CDR1 reads MGHDK; CDR2 reads SYGVNS. The CDR3 runs 15 residues. The chain's CDR3 is CASSDSLTGNYGYTF. CDR3 nucleotides: TGCGCCAGCAGCGATTCCCTGACAGGGAACTATGGCTACACCTTC.

The sample holds a few counts of this clonotype. This rearrangement joins TRBV6-6 to TRBJ2-3, with a weak D call TRBD2 (6 bases). The germline CDR1 and CDR2 sequences are MNHNY and SVGAGI (reference sequence). The CDR3 has 17 amino acids. The V and J ends lost 1 base and 3 bases respectively, with 17 bases between them. CDR3 sequence (DNA): TGTGCCAGCAGTTACTTTTCTGGGGGGATATCAACAGATACGCAGTATTTT. This gives the protein CASSYFSGGISTDTQYF.

The chain carries TRBV27 and TRBJ1-2, with TRBD1 matching 7 bases. The CDR3 sequence is 13 residues long. CDR1 MNHEY and CDR2 SMNVEV come from the germline V gene (reference sequence). V lost 5 bases, J lost 8 bases, and 8 bases stayed unmatched. CDR3 in amino acids: CASSLQGKGGYTF. The CDR3 DNA follows: TGTGCCAGCAGTCTACAGGGGAAGGGAGGCTACACCTTC.

The V and J genes are TRBV12-3 or TRBV12-4 and TRBJ2-4; D is ambiguous. The CDR3 has 14 residues. Deletions cut 5 bases from V and 3 bases from J, with 11 bases between. The CDR3 region has the DNA TGTGCCAGCAGTCTTCCCGCTGGCAAAAACATTCAGTACTTC. It yields the protein CASSLPAGKNIQYF.

The chain uses TRBV29-1 and TRBJ2-4; TRBD2 agrees at 8 bases. TRBJ2-5 matches the DNA end more closely, so the J call is doubtful. The germline V gene encodes CDR1 SQVTM and CDR2 ANQGSEA. The CDR3 consists of 15 residues. CDR3 bases: TGCAGCGTTGCCCCGCGGGGGGTTGTATATGAGACCCAGTACTTC. This translates into CSVAPRGVVYETQYF.

The chain is built from TRBV6-5 and TRBJ2-3; D is unclear. The V end lost 0 bases, the J end lost 7 bases, and 14 bases lay between the germline ends. This CDR3 has 15 amino acids. The germline gives CDR1 MNHEY, CDR2 SVGAGI. In nucleotides, the CDR3 is TGTGCCAGCAGTTACTCGGCAGCCCCACACCATACGCAGTATTTT. Amino acid sequence: CASSYSAAPHHTQYF.

This clonotype was observed a few times. The chain combines TRBV28 with TRBJ2-3, with TRBD2 identical over 9 bases. The CDR3 loop spans 16 amino acids. CDR1 and CDR2 from the germline V gene are MDHEN and SYDVKM. Losses at the gene ends were 4 bases for V and 5 bases for J; bases not matched to a gene: 10. The CDR3 DNA reads as TGTGCCAGCAGTTGGGTCTTAGCGGGAGTTGGAGATACGCAGTATTTT. Translating it yields CASSWVLAGVGDTQYF.

The genes are TRBV25-1 and TRBJ2-5; TRBD1 agrees at 10 bases. The DNA end favors TRBJ2-7, so the J call may be wrong. The CDR3 extends over 14 amino acids. Germline CDR1 reads MGHDK; CDR2 reads SYGVNS. The CDR3 DNA sequence: TGTGCCAGCAGTGCCGGGACAGGGGTCAACGAGCAGTACTTC. Amino acid sequence: CASSAGTGVNEQYF.

The chain carries TRBV13 and TRBJ1-2, with TRBD1 as a possible D gene (6 bases). The germline V gene encodes CDR1 PRHDT and CDR2 FYEKMQ (reference sequence). The CDR3 is 14 amino acids. V gave up 7 bases and J gave up 2 bases, with 14 bases separating them. Written as DNA, the CDR3 is TGTGCCAGCAACCTATGGGGACAAAACTATGGCTACACCTTC. Protein product: CASNLWGQNYGYTF.

The J gene is TRBJ2-5, the V gene TRBV28; D uncertain. The J call may be in error: the DNA end matches TRBJ2-7 better. The CDR3 loop spans 17 amino acids. The germline gives CDR1 MDHEN, CDR2 SYDVKM. The CDR3 DNA reads as TGTGCCAGCAGTGTGCCCCTCCTACACGGACGGGTCTACGAGCAGTACTTC. Its protein product is CASSVPLLHGRVYEQYF.